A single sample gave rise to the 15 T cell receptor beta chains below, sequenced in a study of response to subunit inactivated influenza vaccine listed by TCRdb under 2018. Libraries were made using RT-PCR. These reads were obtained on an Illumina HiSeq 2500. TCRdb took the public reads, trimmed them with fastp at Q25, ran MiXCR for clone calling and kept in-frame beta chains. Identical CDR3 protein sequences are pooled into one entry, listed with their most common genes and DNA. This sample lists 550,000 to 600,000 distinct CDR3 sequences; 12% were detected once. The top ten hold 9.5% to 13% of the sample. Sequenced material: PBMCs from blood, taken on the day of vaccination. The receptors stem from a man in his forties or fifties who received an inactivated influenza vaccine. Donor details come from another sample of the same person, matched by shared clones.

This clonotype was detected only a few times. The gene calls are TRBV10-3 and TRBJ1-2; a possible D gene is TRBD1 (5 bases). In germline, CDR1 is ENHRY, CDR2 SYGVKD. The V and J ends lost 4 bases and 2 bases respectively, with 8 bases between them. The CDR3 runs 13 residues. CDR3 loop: CAISVEGNYGYTF. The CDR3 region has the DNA TGTGCCATCAGTGTTGAGGGGAACTATGGCTACACCTTC.

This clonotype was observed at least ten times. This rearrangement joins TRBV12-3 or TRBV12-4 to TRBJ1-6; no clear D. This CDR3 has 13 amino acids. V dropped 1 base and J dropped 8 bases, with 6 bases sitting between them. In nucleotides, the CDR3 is TGTGCCAGCAGTTTAGTTGCTGATTCACCCCTCCACTTT. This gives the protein CASSLVADSPLHF.

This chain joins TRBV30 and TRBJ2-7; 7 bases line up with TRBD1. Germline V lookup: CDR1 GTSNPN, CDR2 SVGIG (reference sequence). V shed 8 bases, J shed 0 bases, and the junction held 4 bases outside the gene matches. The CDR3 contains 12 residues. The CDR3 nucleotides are TGTGCCCCCTGGGACAGCTCCTACGAGCAGTACTTC. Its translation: CAPWDSSYEQYF.

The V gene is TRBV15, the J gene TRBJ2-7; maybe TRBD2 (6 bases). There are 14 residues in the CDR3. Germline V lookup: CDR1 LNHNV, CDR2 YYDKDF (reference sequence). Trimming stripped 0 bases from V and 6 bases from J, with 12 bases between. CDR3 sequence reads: CATSRDLSGSEQYF. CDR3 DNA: TGTGCCACCAGCAGAGATTTGTCCGGGAGCGAGCAGTACTTC.

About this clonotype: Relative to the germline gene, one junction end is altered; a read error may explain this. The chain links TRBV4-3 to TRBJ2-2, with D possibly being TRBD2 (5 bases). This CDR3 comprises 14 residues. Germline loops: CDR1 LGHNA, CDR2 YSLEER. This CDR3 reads CASCQEKGAGELFF. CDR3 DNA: TGCGCCAGCTGCCAAGAGAAGGGAGCCGGGGAGCTGTTTTTT.

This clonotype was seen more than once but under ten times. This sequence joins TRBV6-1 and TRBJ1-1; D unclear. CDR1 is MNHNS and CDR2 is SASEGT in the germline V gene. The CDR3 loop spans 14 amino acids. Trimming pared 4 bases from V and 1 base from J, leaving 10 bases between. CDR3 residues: CASSGKSTNTEAFF. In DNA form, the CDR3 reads TGTGCCAGCAGTGGCAAGAGCACGAACACTGAAGCTTTCTTT.

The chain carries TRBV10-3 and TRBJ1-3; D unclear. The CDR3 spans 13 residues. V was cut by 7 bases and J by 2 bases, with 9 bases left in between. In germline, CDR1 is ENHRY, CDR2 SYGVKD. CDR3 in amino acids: CAIMEGAGNTIYF. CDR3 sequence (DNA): TGTGCCATCATGGAGGGAGCTGGAAACACCATATATTTT.

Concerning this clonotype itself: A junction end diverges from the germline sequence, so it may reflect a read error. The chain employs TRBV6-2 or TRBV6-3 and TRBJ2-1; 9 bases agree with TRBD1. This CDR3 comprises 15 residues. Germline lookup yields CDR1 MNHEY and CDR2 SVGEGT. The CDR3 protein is CASSSGQGIYNEQLF. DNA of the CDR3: TGTGCCAGCAGTTCTGGACAGGGGATCTACAATGAGCAGCTCTTC.

In DNA, the CDR3 is TGTGCCAGCAGCCCGACGGACAACCAAGAGACCCAGTACTTC. Its translation is CASSPTDNQETQYF. The chain has TRBV7-6 and TRBJ2-5, with a possible D match to TRBD1 (5 bases). The CDR3 consists of 14 residues. Per germline, CDR1 SGHVS and CDR2 FNYEAQ. Trimming stripped 5 bases from V and 0 bases from J, with 10 bases between.

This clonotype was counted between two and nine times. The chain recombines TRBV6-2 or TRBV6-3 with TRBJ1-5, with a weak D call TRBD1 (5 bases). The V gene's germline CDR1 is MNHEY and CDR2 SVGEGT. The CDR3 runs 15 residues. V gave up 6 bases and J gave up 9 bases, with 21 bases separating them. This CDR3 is CASSKDTRGYGPQHF. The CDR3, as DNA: TGTGCCAGCAGCAAGGACACCCGGGGATATGGGCCCCAGCATTTT.

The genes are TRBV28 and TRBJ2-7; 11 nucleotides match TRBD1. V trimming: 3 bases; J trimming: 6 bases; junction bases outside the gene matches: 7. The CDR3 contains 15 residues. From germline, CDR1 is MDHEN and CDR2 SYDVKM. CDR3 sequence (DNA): TGTGCCAGCAGTTTGGTCCCGGGACAGGGGGGCGAGCAGTACTTC. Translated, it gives CASSLVPGQGGEQYF.

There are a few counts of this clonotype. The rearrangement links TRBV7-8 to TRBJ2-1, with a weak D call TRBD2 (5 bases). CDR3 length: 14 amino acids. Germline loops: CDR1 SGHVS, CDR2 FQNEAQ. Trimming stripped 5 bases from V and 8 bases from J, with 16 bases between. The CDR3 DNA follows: TGTGCCAGCAGCCAACTAGTCTTTCTGGATGAGCAGTTCTTC. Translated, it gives CASSQLVFLDEQFF.

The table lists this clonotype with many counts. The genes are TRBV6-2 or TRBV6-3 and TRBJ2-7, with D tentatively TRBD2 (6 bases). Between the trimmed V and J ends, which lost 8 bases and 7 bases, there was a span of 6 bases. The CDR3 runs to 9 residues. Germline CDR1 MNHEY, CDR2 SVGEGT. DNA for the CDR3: TGTGCCAGCGGGAGGGAGCAGTACTTC. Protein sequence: CASGREQYF.

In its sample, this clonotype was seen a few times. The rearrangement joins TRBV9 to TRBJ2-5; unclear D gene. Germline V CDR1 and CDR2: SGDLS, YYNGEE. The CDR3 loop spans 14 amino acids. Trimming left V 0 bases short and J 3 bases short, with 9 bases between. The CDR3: CASSVGTSEETQYF. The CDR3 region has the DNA TGTGCCAGCAGCGTAGGGACGTCAGAAGAGACCCAGTACTTC.

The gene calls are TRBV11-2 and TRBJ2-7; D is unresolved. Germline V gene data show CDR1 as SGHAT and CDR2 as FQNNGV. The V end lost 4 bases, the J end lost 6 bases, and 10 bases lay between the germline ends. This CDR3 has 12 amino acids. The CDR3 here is CASSSPIVEQYF. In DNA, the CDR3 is TGTGCCAGCAGCTCGCCTATTGTCGAGCAGTACTTC.